The next 25 T cell receptor beta chains were all read from a single sample in a study of cytomegalovirus exposure and HLA in healthy donors. Amplification used 60 Vbeta primers and 13 Jbeta primers. Generated by immunoSEQ multiplex PCR, the TCRdb table keeps only in-frame clones and is missing some. The sample has 55,000 to 75,000 clones, around 80% seen once. Sequences were obtained from PBMCs. The source of these receptors is a woman aged 25 to 39 in good health and CMV-seropositive.

The chain carries TRBV6-5 and TRBJ2-7; weak D call: TRBD1 (6 bases). CDR3 length: 15 residues. CDR1 is MNHEY, CDR2 SVGAGI, per germline. V lost 0 bases and J lost 1, with 10 bases in between. DNA for the CDR3: TGTGCCAGCAGTTACTCCCTAGGGGGATCCTACGAGCAGTACTTC. Amino acid sequence: CASSYSLGGSYEQYF.

This clone was observed a single time. The chain combines TRBV15 with TRBJ1-5; 8 bases fit TRBD1. The CDR3 is 15 amino acids. Germline CDR1 and CDR2: LNHNV and YYDKDF (reference sequence). Trimming cost V 2 bases and J 6 bases; bases outside gene matches: 6. This CDR3 reads CATSRQTGGRQPQHF. DNA of the CDR3: TGTGCCACCAGCAGACAAACAGGGGGTCGTCAGCCCCAGCATTTT.

As DNA, the CDR3 is TGTGCCACCAGCAGAGATCGGGGTCGGCAAGTCCTTAACTATGGCTACACCTTC. Translating it yields CATSRDRGRQVLNYGYTF. This sequence joins TRBV15 and TRBJ1-2; D gene uncertain. CDR3 length equals 18 residues. Germline-derived CDR1 and CDR2 are LNHNV and YYDKDF (reference sequence). Trimming left V 0 bases short and J 1 base short, with 18 bases between.

CDR3 coding DNA: TGTGCCAGCAGCTTAGAAGTTGCACTAGCGGGTGAGAACACCGGGGAGCTGTTTTTT. Translating gives CASSLEVALAGENTGELFF. The chain links TRBV13 to TRBJ2-2; 9 nucleotides match TRBD2. Germline assignment: CDR1 PRHDT and CDR2 FYEKMQ (reference sequence). CDR3 length: 19 residues. V shed 1 base and J 1 base; nucleotides not matched to a gene: 10.

Of note for this clone: Other DNA sequences in the same sample also yield this CDR3. This chain joins TRBV6-5 and TRBJ2-2; 13 bases are shared with TRBD2. This CDR3 is built from 16 residues. V was pared by 2 bases and J by 6 bases, with 3 bases of the junction left unmatched. CDR1 and CDR2 from the germline V gene are MNHEY and SVGAGI. The CDR3 nucleotides are TGTGCCAGCAGTTACCTGACTAGCGGGAGGCCCGGGGAGCTGTTTTTT. As protein: CASSYLTSGRPGELFF.

This clone is a singleton in its sample. V is TRBV6-6 and J is TRBJ1-2; unclear D gene. V shed 0 bases and J shed 4 bases, with 9 bases lying between them. This CDR3 is 14 amino acids long. Per the germline V gene, CDR1 is MNHNY and CDR2 is SVGAGI (reference sequence). CDR3 DNA: TGTGCCAGCAGTTACTCGACGGAGGGCTATGGCTACACCTTC. It codes for CASSYSTEGYGYTF.

The chain joins TRBV7-2 to TRBJ1-1; the D gene is possibly TRBD1 (5 bases). The CDR3 runs to 16 residues. Germline V gives CDR1 SGHTA, CDR2 FQGNSA. V lost 1 base and J lost 0, with 12 bases in between. Written as DNA, the CDR3 is TGTGCCAGCAGCTTAGAGGGTGCGGGACTGAACACTGAAGCTTTCTTT. Translation: CASSLEGAGLNTEAFF.

This clone came up once. The genes are TRBV6-6 and TRBJ1-1, with 10 nucleotides matching TRBD1. CDR1 and CDR2 (germline): MNHNY, SVGAGI (reference sequence). Trimming took 10 bases from V and 9 from J; bases not matched to a gene: 20. The CDR3 consists of 16 residues. CDR3 nucleotide sequence: TGTGCCACACAACAAGGGACAGGGGTCGGACTGCTAAAAGCTTTCTTT. Translation gives CATQQGTGVGLLKAFF.

This clone was seen once. The chain is built from TRBV7-8 and TRBJ2-7; TRBD1 might be the D (7 bases). Germline V lookup: CDR1 SGHVS, CDR2 FQNEAQ. The CDR3 covers 19 residues. V dropped 2 bases and J dropped 0 bases, with 23 bases sitting between them. The CDR3 sequence is CASSLSPRETGINSYEQYF. CDR3 coding DNA: TGTGCCAGCAGCTTATCCCCCCGGGAGACAGGGATCAACTCCTACGAGCAGTACTTC.

A note on this clone: One junction end disagrees with the germline gene, perhaps due to a read error. The chain joins TRBV28 to TRBJ1-2, with D unclear. The CDR3 has 13 residues. In germline, CDR1 is MDHEN, CDR2 SYDVKM. CDR3 nucleotides: TGTGCCAGCAGCTCGGGGATAGTTTGGTTCCCCCAGTTC. Encoded protein: CASSSGIVWFPQF.

The chain recombines TRBV28 with TRBJ2-1, with TRBD2 matching 10 bases. This CDR3 region has 16 residues. Trimming cost V 6 bases and J 7 bases; bases outside gene matches: 12. Looked up from germline, CDR1 is MDHEN and CDR2 is SYDVKM. This CDR3 is CASSPVSSGRGNEQFF. In DNA form, the CDR3 reads TGTGCCAGCAGCCCCGTGTCCAGCGGGAGGGGGAATGAGCAGTTCTTC. The full variable domain, completed using reference TRBV28 and TRBJ2-1, is DVKVTQSSRYLVKRTGEKVFLECVQDMDHENMFWYRQDPGLGLRLIYFSYDVKMKEKGDIPEGYSVSREKKERFSLILESASTNQTSMYLCASSPVSSGRGNEQFFGPGTRLTVL.

The gene calls are TRBV27 and TRBJ2-7; D is perhaps TRBD1 (5 bases). This CDR3 comprises 15 residues. The germline gives CDR1 MNHEY, CDR2 SMNVEV (reference sequence). V shed 5 bases and J shed 6 bases, with 20 bases lying between them. In nucleotides, the CDR3 is TGTGCCAGCAGTGCCTTTCCAGGGCATAGGGGCGAGCAGTACTTC. Translated: CASSAFPGHRGEQYF.

This chain links TRBV19 with TRBJ1-2; TRBD1 might be the D (6 bases). Germline CDR1 and CDR2: LNHDA and SQIVND (reference sequence). The V and J ends lost 6 bases and 5 bases respectively, with 16 bases between them. The CDR3 length is 14 residues. The DNA for the CDR3 is TGTGCCAGTAGACCCACAGACAGGAGTTATGGCTACACCTTC. Translation: CASRPTDRSYGYTF.

J is TRBJ2-7 and V is TRBV11-2, with 11 nucleotides matching TRBD2. From germline, CDR1 is SGHAT and CDR2 FQNNGV. J gave up 3 bases and V 2 bases, and 0 bases lay outside the gene matches. CDR3 length: 14 residues. The CDR3 region is CASSLTSGSYEQYF. The DNA for the CDR3 is TGTGCCAGCAGCTTAACTAGCGGGAGCTACGAGCAGTACTTC.

V usage is TRBV6-1 and J usage is TRBJ2-3; 14 bases align to TRBD2. There are 14 residues in the CDR3. Germline V gene data show CDR1 as MNHNS and CDR2 as SASEGT. Trimming at V came to 7 bases and at J to 8 bases, leaving 5 bases not matched to a gene. The CDR3 here is CASTGLAGGATQYF. The CDR3 DNA reads as TGTGCCAGCACCGGACTAGCGGGAGGTGCTACGCAGTATTTT.

This clone was picked up one time. The junction departs from the called germline gene at one end, perhaps through a read error. This chain connects TRBV29-1 to TRBJ2-7, with 7 bases that match TRBD2. Germline V gives CDR1 SQVTM, CDR2 ANQGSEA. The CDR3 sequence is 10 residues long. The CDR3 coding sequence is TGCATTCCTAAGCGGGACGAGCAGCACTTC. It translates to CIPKRDEQHF.

The chain is built from TRBV7-3 and TRBJ1-2; TRBD1 matches 10 bases. Germline CDR1 SGHTA, CDR2 FQGTGA. The CDR3 has 13 amino acids. The V and J ends lost 11 bases and 9 bases, in that order; junction bases with no gene match: 12. The CDR3 sequence is CAGTPGQGTSYTF. Written as DNA, the CDR3 is TGTGCCGGCACTCCGGGACAGGGGACGAGCTACACCTTC.

Only a few counts were recorded for this clone. This chain joins TRBV7-2 and TRBJ2-4; the D gene is possibly TRBD1 (6 bases). CDR1 SGHTA and CDR2 FQGNSA come from the germline V gene. Trimming took off 5 bases at V and 6 bases at J, with 14 bases between the two ends. This CDR3 has 14 residues. The CDR3 DNA reads TGTGCCAGCAGCCGCAGACAGGAAAGAAACATTCAGTACTTC. Translated: CASSRRQERNIQYF.

This sequence joins TRBV6-4 and TRBJ2-2; 8 positions match TRBD2. The V segment lost 0 bases and the J segment 8 bases; nucleotides outside the gene matches: 5. Germline CDR1 and CDR2: MRHNA and SNTAGT. The CDR3 is made up of 15 amino acids. CDR3 region: CASSDSRAGAGELFF. DNA for the CDR3: TGTGCCAGCAGTGACTCGCGAGCGGGAGCTGGGGAGCTGTTTTTT.

This chain joins TRBV27 and TRBJ1-1, with 8 bases that match TRBD1. J was trimmed by 4 bases and V by 4 bases; bases with no gene match: 8. From germline, CDR1 is MNHEY and CDR2 SMNVEV (reference sequence). CDR3 length equals 15 residues. The CDR3 is CASSSPGQGVTEAFF. For the CDR3, the DNA is TGTGCCAGCAGTTCCCCCGGACAGGGTGTCACTGAAGCTTTCTTT.

The rearrangement uses TRBV6-6 and TRBJ1-2; D may be TRBD1 (5 bases). This CDR3 is built from 13 residues. The V gene lost 6 bases and the J gene lost 3 bases, with 11 bases spanning the gap. CDR1 is MNHNY and CDR2 is SVGAGI in the germline V gene (reference sequence). CDR3 DNA sequence: TGTGCCAGCAGCCAGGGTCTTGACTATGGCTACACCTTC. Its protein product is CASSQGLDYGYTF.

In DNA form, the CDR3 reads TGTGCCAGCCATGACAGGAACACCGGGGAGCTGTTTTTT. This codes for CASHDRNTGELFF. The chain couples TRBV28 to TRBJ2-2, with a tentative D call TRBD1 (5 bases). The CDR3 length is 13 residues. Trimming removed 8 bases from V and 1 base from J, with 8 bases in between. Germline lookup yields CDR1 MDHEN and CDR2 SYDVKM.

This rearrangement joins TRBV7-9 to TRBJ2-7; 7 positions agree with TRBD2. After removal of 1 base from V and 6 bases from J, the junction contained 6 bases not matched to a gene. Germline values: CDR1 SEHNR, CDR2 FQNEAQ (reference sequence). CDR3 size: 14 residues. DNA of the CDR3: TGTGCCAGCAGCTTAGAAGGCGGGAGTTCCGAGCAGTACTTC. Translation: CASSLEGGSSEQYF. Supplemented by reference TRBV7-9 and TRBJ2-7, the full variable domain reads DTGVSQNPRHKITKRGQNVTFRCDPISEHNRLYWYRQTLGQGPEFLTYFQNEAQLEKSRLLSDRFSAERPKGSFSTLEIQRTEQGDSAMYLCASSLEGGSSEQYFGPGTRLTVT.

The V gene is TRBV28, the J gene TRBJ1-6, with no clear D. The V gene lost 2 bases and the J gene lost 9 bases, with 14 bases spanning the gap. The CDR3 spans 15 residues. Germline V gene data show CDR1 as MDHEN and CDR2 as SYDVKM. CDR3 bases: TGTGCCAGCAGTTTAACGGCTTCCGAGGGTTCACCCCTCCACTTT. It translates to CASSLTASEGSPLHF.

The chain is built from TRBV9 and TRBJ2-5; a weak D match, TRBD2 (5 bases). Matching the DNA end better, TRBJ2-7 makes the J call doubtful. Germline-derived CDR1 and CDR2 are SGDLS and YYNGEE. The CDR3 runs to 15 residues. CDR3 nucleotide sequence: TGTGCCAGCAGCGTAGGAGGGAGCCCCTCCTACGAGCAGTACTTC. The encoded protein is CASSVGGSPSYEQYF.